These 32 T cell receptor beta chains originate from one sample sequenced in a study of somatic mutations in cytotoxic T cells in rheumatoid arthritis. Profiling relied on immunoSEQ multiplex PCR, and the TCRdb table lists in-frame clones only, not all of them. The sample has more than 9,000 clones; more than 65% are singletons. The sample consisted of CD8+ T cells sorted from blood. All receptors come from an adult with rheumatoid arthritis.

The CDR3: CASSHLGTEAFF. CDR3 DNA sequence: TGTGCCAGCAGCCACTTGGGCACTGAAGCTTTCTTT. J is TRBJ1-1 and V is TRBV11-1; unclear D gene. V gave up 5 bases and J gave up 4 bases, with 8 bases separating them. CDR1 SGHAT and CDR2 FQDESV come from the germline V gene (reference sequence). There are 12 residues in the CDR3.

V gene TRBV4-1 combines with J gene TRBJ1-3, with 7 bases that match TRBD1. This CDR3 spans 19 amino acids. With 4 bases clipped from V and 0 bases from J, the junction kept 15 bases outside the gene matches. The germline CDR1 and CDR2 sequences are MGHRA and YSYEKL. The CDR3 protein is CASSPFTGAQIRSGNTIYF. The CDR3 DNA follows: TGCGCCAGCAGCCCGTTCACAGGGGCCCAAATTCGCTCTGGAAACACCATATATTTT.

This chain links TRBV6-1 with TRBJ2-1; D gene unclear. The CDR3 has 12 residues. Germline loops: CDR1 MNHNS, CDR2 SASEGT. Between the trimmed V and J ends, which lost 8 bases and 4 bases, there was a span of 9 bases. The CDR3 loop reads CASALHYNEQFF. As DNA, the CDR3 is TGTGCCAGCGCACTCCATTACAATGAGCAGTTCTTC.

The V and J genes are TRBV5-8 and TRBJ1-2, with a possible D match to TRBD1 (6 bases). Germline-derived CDR1 and CDR2 are SGHTS and YDEGEE. This CDR3 is 13 amino acids long. V was trimmed by 4 bases and J by 3 bases, leaving 10 bases between them. The CDR3 region has the DNA TGTGCCAGCAGCCCGACAGGTTACTATGGCTACACCTTC. The encoded protein is CASSPTGYYGYTF.

V gene TRBV5-1 combines with J gene TRBJ1-2; D unclear. Germline V CDR1 and CDR2: SGHRS, YFSETQ. V lost 2 bases and J 3 bases, leaving 14 bases between the germline ends. The CDR3 is 15 residues long. The CDR3 DNA is TGCGCCAGCAGCTTATACCTAGGCCCGTACTATGGCTACACCTTC. Translation gives CASSLYLGPYYGYTF.

This clone was detected a few times. This chain connects TRBV5-5 to TRBJ2-1; D gene unclear. CDR1 SGHKS and CDR2 YYEKEE come from the germline V gene (reference sequence). The CDR3 sequence is 12 residues long. Trimming removed 2 bases at V and 4 bases at J, with 4 bases between. The CDR3 nucleotides are TGTGCCAGCAGCTTCGCATACAATGAGCAGTTCTTC. It translates to CASSFAYNEQFF.

This clone was picked up a small number of times. J is TRBJ1-4 and V is TRBV6-1, with 9 bases identical to TRBD1. This CDR3 comprises 14 residues. V dropped 8 bases and J dropped 8; count of bases not matched to a gene: 9. CDR1 MNHNS and CDR2 SASEGT come from the germline V gene. This CDR3 reads CASGGDRVSEKLFF. The CDR3 nucleotides read TGTGCCAGCGGAGGGGACAGGGTGAGCGAAAAACTGTTTTTT.

The table lists this clone with a few counts. The chain recombines TRBV28 with TRBJ2-7, with no clear D. Trimming removed 4 bases from V and 4 bases from J, with 11 bases in between. Germline assignment: CDR1 MDHEN and CDR2 SYDVKM. The CDR3 runs to 13 residues. CDR3 residues: CASSSQNLYEQYF. The DNA of the CDR3 is TGTGCCAGCAGTTCTCAAAACTTATACGAGCAGTACTTC.

The chain is built from TRBV25-1 and TRBJ2-2, with TRBD1 matching over 9 bases. Unmatched junction bases numbered 7, after V lost 4 bases and J lost 4 bases. The CDR3 totals 16 residues. Germline V gene sequence: CDR1 MGHDK, CDR2 SYGVNS. CDR3 in amino acids: CASSARQGGSTGELFF. As DNA, the CDR3 is TGTGCCAGCAGTGCTAGACAGGGGGGAAGCACCGGGGAGCTGTTTTTT. The variable domain in full, completed from reference TRBV25-1 and TRBJ2-2, reads EADIYQTPRYLVIGTGKKITLECSQTMGHDKMYWYQQDPGMELHLIHYSYGVNSTEKGDLSSESTVSRIRTEHFPLTLESARPSHTSQYLCASSARQGGSTGELFFGEGSRLTVL.

As DNA, the CDR3 is TGTGCCAGCAGAGATAGACAGGGGGGCAATCAGCCCCAGCATTTT. It is translated as CASRDRQGGNQPQHF. The chain recombines TRBV27 with TRBJ1-5; 9 bases are a match to TRBD1. There are 15 residues in the CDR3. V trimming: 6 bases; J trimming: 2 bases; junction bases outside the gene matches: 5. Germline CDR1 MNHEY, CDR2 SMNVEV (reference sequence).

Only a few counts were recorded for this clone. V gene TRBV14 combines with J gene TRBJ1-2; 7 bases are shared with TRBD1. Trimming cost V 1 base and J 6 bases; bases outside gene matches: 2. This CDR3 is built from 13 residues. Germline V lookup: CDR1 SGHDN, CDR2 FVKESK. The CDR3 region has the DNA TGTGCCAGCAGCCAAGTACAGGGGCATGGCTACACCTTC. This gives the protein CASSQVQGHGYTF.

The chain couples TRBV5-8 to TRBJ2-7; D tentatively fits TRBD1 or TRBD2 (5 bases each). CDR1 and CDR2 (germline): SGHTS, YDEGEE. CDR3 size: 14 residues. Trimming removed 2 bases at V and 3 bases at J, with 12 bases between. The chain's CDR3 is CASSLTGLFYEQYF. The CDR3 nucleotides are TGTGCCAGCAGCTTAACAGGACTTTTCTACGAGCAGTACTTC.

The CDR3 region has the DNA TGTGCCAGCAGTTCTATACTGACTAGTTATCAAGAGACCCAGTACTTC. Protein: CASSSILTSYQETQYF. The chain carries TRBV28 and TRBJ2-5; D might be TRBD2 (6 bases). With 4 bases removed from V and 2 bases from J, the gap between germline ends came to 17 bases. Germline loops: CDR1 MDHEN, CDR2 SYDVKM. CDR3 length: 16 amino acids.

V is TRBV15 and J is TRBJ2-1, with 15 positions matching TRBD2. CDR1 and CDR2 from the germline V gene are LNHNV and YYDKDF (reference sequence). This CDR3 is built from 15 residues. V shed 3 bases, J shed 6 bases, and the junction held 0 bases outside the gene matches. CDR3 residues: CATSRGLAGGNEQFF. The CDR3 DNA reads TGTGCCACCAGCAGGGGACTAGCGGGGGGCAATGAGCAGTTCTTC.

The rearrangement links TRBV7-9 to TRBJ1-1, with D possibly TRBD1 on 6 matching bases. V was clipped by 3 bases and J by 5 bases, with 19 bases between them. From germline, CDR1 is SEHNR and CDR2 FQNEAQ (reference sequence). The CDR3 is 16 amino acids. DNA for the CDR3: TGTGCCAGCAGCTTTGCCCGAAAACAGGGACGGACTGAAGCTTTCTTT. It yields the protein CASSFARKQGRTEAFF.

The V call is TRBV7-6, the J call TRBJ2-1; 8 nucleotides agree with TRBD1. V was pared by 4 bases and J by 3 bases, with 5 bases of the junction left unmatched. The CDR3 is made up of 15 amino acids. Germline CDR1 SGHVS, CDR2 FNYEAQ. The CDR3 spells CASSSRDRLYNEQFF. CDR3 coding DNA: TGTGCCAGCAGCTCCCGGGACAGGCTCTACAATGAGCAGTTCTTC.

The rearrangement joins TRBV27 to TRBJ1-1, with 7 bases that match TRBD1. The CDR3 runs to 15 residues. Germline V gene sequence: CDR1 MNHEY, CDR2 SMNVEV (reference sequence). The V segment lost 5 bases and the J segment 4 bases; nucleotides outside the gene matches: 10. CDR3 loop: CASSGTGAGSTEAFF. The CDR3 DNA follows: TGTGCCAGCAGTGGAACAGGGGCCGGGAGCACTGAAGCTTTCTTT.

This clone is termed medium-sized. V and J are TRBV2 and TRBJ1-2; the D gene is possibly TRBD1 (6 bases). V dropped 6 bases and J dropped 5 bases, with 7 bases sitting between them. Germline CDR1 is SNHLY and CDR2 is FYNNEI. The CDR3 runs to 11 residues. CDR3 in DNA: TGTGCCAGCAGACAGGGTTATGGCTACACCTTC. The encoded protein is CASRQGYGYTF.

This chain uses TRBV6-1 with TRBJ1-1; D uncertain. There are 13 residues in the CDR3. Germline V gene sequence: CDR1 MNHNS, CDR2 SASEGT. V dropped 8 bases and J dropped 3 bases, with 13 bases sitting between them. The CDR3: CASLRDTYTEAFF. CDR3 in DNA: TGTGCCAGCTTAAGGGATACTTACACTGAAGCTTTCTTT.

The J gene is TRBJ2-3, the V gene TRBV5-1; no clear D. V was trimmed by 0 bases and J by 0 bases, leaving 11 bases between them. The CDR3 length is 16 residues. CDR1 is SGHRS, CDR2 YFSETQ, per germline. For the CDR3, the DNA is TGCGCCAGCAGCTTGGGCCAGGCCCCTAGCACAGATACGCAGTATTTT. Amino acid sequence: CASSLGQAPSTDTQYF.

The chain links TRBV30 to TRBJ2-2, with D tentatively TRBD1 or TRBD2 (5 bases each). From germline, CDR1 is GTSNPN and CDR2 SVGIG (reference sequence). V lost 4 bases and J lost 5, with 20 bases in between. The CDR3 consists of 16 residues. The DNA of the CDR3 is TGTGCCTGGATAGGAATGAGGGCCCAGGGAACCGGGGAGCTGTTTTTT. Amino acids: CAWIGMRAQGTGELFF.

The genes are TRBV6-1 and TRBJ2-3; TRBD1 agrees at 10 bases. The CDR3 has 15 residues. The germline V gene has CDR1 MNHNS and CDR2 SASEGT. V dropped 5 bases and J dropped 5; count of bases not matched to a gene: 7. As DNA, the CDR3 is TGTGCCAGCAGTTCCGGGACAGGGGACCTAGATACGCAGTATTTT. Protein product: CASSSGTGDLDTQYF.

In DNA, the CDR3 is TGTGCCAGCAGCCAATTAAGGGACGGCTATAATTCACCCCTCCACTTT. Protein sequence: CASSQLRDGYNSPLHF. The chain couples TRBV14 to TRBJ1-6, with D possibly being TRBD1 (5 bases). The germline V gene encodes CDR1 SGHDN and CDR2 FVKESK. CDR3 size: 16 residues. The germline V and J ends were trimmed by 2 bases and 3 bases, with 11 bases remaining between them.

This clone was detected only once. Here the CDR3 reads CASSQFITDGELFF. The CDR3, as DNA: TGTGCCAGCAGCCAATTTATCACAGACGGGGAGCTGTTTTTT. The genes are TRBV14 and TRBJ2-2; unclear D gene. The CDR3 covers 14 residues. The germline CDR1 and CDR2 sequences are SGHDN and FVKESK. The germline V and J ends were trimmed by 2 bases and 7 bases, with 11 bases remaining between them.

Remarks on this clone: Relative to the germline gene, one junction end is altered; a read error may explain this. The chain recombines TRBV4-1 with TRBJ2-5, with D possibly being TRBD2 (5 bases). The CDR3 extends over 14 amino acids. Per the germline V gene, CDR1 is MGHRA and CDR2 is YSYEKL. CDR3 sequence: CASSQVSGKETKYF. In DNA, the CDR3 is TGCGCCAGCAGCCAAGTTTCCGGGAAAGAGACCAAGTACTTC.

The V and J genes are TRBV2 and TRBJ1-1; D ambiguous. Trimming took off 8 bases at V and 5 bases at J, with 21 bases between the two ends. The CDR3 is 15 residues long. Germline CDR1 is SNHLY and CDR2 is FYNNEI. CDR3 loop: CASGRTVVGGTEAFF. Here the CDR3 DNA reads TGTGCCAGCGGACGGACTGTGGTTGGAGGGACTGAAGCTTTCTTT.

The CDR3 region has the DNA TGCAGCGCAGAAGCAGGGATCCGGGCCAATGAGCAGTTCTTC. Amino acid sequence: CSAEAGIRANEQFF. This rearrangement joins TRBV29-1 to TRBJ2-1; D possibly corresponds to TRBD1 (5 bases). Germline CDR1 and CDR2: SQVTM and ANQGSEA. There are 14 residues in the CDR3. The V and J ends lost 7 bases and 6 bases respectively, with 19 bases between them.

The chain employs TRBV11-2 and TRBJ2-1; TRBD1 might be the D (6 bases). With 8 bases removed from V and 6 bases from J, the gap between germline ends came to 20 bases. The CDR3 covers 15 residues. Germline values: CDR1 SGHAT, CDR2 FQNNGV. Here the CDR3 reads CASRRTDLNINEQFF. CDR3 nucleotide sequence: TGTGCCAGCCGGAGGACAGACCTTAATATCAATGAGCAGTTCTTC.

This clone has just one count. This chain uses TRBV7-3 with TRBJ2-7; 13 bases line up with TRBD2. Unmatched junction bases numbered 7, after V lost 5 bases and J lost 6 bases. The CDR3 is 15 residues long. The germline V gene encodes CDR1 SGHTA and CDR2 FQGTGA. CDR3 in DNA: TGTGCCAGCAGCCCGACTAGCGGGGGGTCGAGCGAGCAGTACTTC. This encodes CASSPTSGGSSEQYF. Using reference TRBV7-3 and TRBJ2-7 for the parts outside the CDR3, the full variable domain is GAGVSQTPSNKVTEKGKYVELRCDPISGHTALYWYRQSLGQGPEFLIYFQGTGAADDSGLPNDRFFAVRPEGSVSTLKIQRTERGDSAVYLCASSPTSGGSSEQYFGPGTRLTVT.

The chain has TRBV5-1 and TRBJ1-2; TRBD1 aligns across 7 bases. The CDR3 length is 14 residues. The V and J ends lost 0 bases and 5 bases, in that order; junction bases with no gene match: 4. Germline V lookup: CDR1 SGHRS, CDR2 YFSETQ. The CDR3, as DNA: TGCGCCAGCAGCTTGGGACAGGGAATTTATGGCTACACCTTC. As protein: CASSLGQGIYGYTF.

This clone was picked up one time. This is likely an artifact of a read error, given a far larger clone one base away. The chain uses TRBV4-2 and TRBJ2-7; D possibly corresponds to TRBD1 (6 bases). V lost 3 bases and J lost 1, with 7 bases in between. The CDR3 extends over 13 amino acids. CDR1 is LGHNA and CDR2 is YNFKEQ in the germline V gene. The CDR3 region is CASSQTGSYEQYF. The CDR3 bases are TGTGCCAGCAGCCAGACAGGTTCCTACGAGCAGTACTTC.

This clone was detected only a few times. The chain links TRBV7-3 to TRBJ1-1; possible D gene TRBD1, 6 bases. Germline V gives CDR1 SGHTA, CDR2 FQGTGA. The CDR3 consists of 14 residues. Between the trimmed V and J ends, which lost 2 bases and 0 bases, there was a span of 7 bases. CDR3 coding DNA: TGTGCCAGCAGCTTAGACAGGATGAACACTGAAGCTTTCTTT. It translates to CASSLDRMNTEAFF. The full variable domain, rest sourced from reference TRBV7-3 and TRBJ1-1, is GAGVSQTPSNKVTEKGKYVELRCDPISGHTALYWYRQSLGQGPEFLIYFQGTGAADDSGLPNDRFFAVRPEGSVSTLKIQRTERGDSAVYLCASSLDRMNTEAFFGQGTRLTVV.